This TCR beta chain is drawn from a study of blood T cells in healthy people across ages. Russia was home to the donors, healthy Caucasian individuals aged roughly 6 to 90. Trimming removed 2 bases at V and 0 bases at J, with 8 bases between. The CDR3 length is 16 residues. Per germline, CDR1 KGHSH and CDR2 LQKENI. The use of a sample-barcoded 5' primer and a J-beta primer mix characterized a second PCR of roughly 6 to 11 cycles. TCRdb itself ran the 5' RACE reads through MiXCR, one entry per CDR3 protein. The profile covers some 1,000,000 distinct CDR3 sequences, with about 23% appearing a single time and 0.65% to 0.75% taken by the ten largest. Concerning this clonotype: Its specificity is unknown.

Whole-study results and caveats: Across samples, TCR beta diversity tracked strongly with naive T cell percentage.

Separately, the same data were catalogued under a study of T cells of mothers and their children.

This clonotype was obtained from a girl between 2 and 10 years old in good health. The chain is built from TRBV18 and TRBJ2-6; D not resolved. The sequenced material came from blood. CDR3 bases: TGTGCCAGCTCACCAGGCGGCGGCTCTGGGGCCAACGTCCTGACTTTC. Its translation is CASSPGGGSGANVLTF. Full variable domain (missing parts from reference TRBV18 and TRBJ2-6): NAGVMQNPRHLVRRRGQEARLRCSPMKGHSHVYWYRQLPEEGLKFMVYLQKENIIDESGMPKERFSAEFPKEGPSILRIQQVVRGDSAAYFCASSPGGGSGANVLTFGAGSRLTVL.